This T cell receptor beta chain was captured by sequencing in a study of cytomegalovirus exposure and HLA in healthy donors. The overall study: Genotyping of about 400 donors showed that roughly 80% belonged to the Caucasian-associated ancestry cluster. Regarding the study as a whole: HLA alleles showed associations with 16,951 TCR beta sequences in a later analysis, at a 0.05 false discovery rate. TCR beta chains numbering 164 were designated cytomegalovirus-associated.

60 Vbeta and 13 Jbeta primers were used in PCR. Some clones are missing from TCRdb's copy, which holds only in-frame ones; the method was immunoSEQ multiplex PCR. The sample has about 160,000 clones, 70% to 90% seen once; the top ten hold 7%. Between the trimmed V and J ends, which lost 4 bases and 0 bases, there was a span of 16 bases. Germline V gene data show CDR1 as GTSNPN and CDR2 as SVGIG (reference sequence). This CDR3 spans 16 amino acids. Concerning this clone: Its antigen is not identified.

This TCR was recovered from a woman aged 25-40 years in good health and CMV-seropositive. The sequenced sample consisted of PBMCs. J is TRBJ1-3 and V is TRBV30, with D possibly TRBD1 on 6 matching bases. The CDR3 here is CAWIQGLAISGNTIYF. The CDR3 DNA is TGTGCCTGGATCCAGGGGCTGGCCATCTCTGGAAACACCATATATTTT. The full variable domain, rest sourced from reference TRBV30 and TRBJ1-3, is SQTIHQWPATLVQPVGSPLSLECTVEGTSNPNLYWYRQAAGRGLQLLFYSVGIGQISSEVPQNLSASRPQDRQFILSSKKLLLSDSGFYLCAWIQGLAISGNTIYFGEGSWLTVV.